The clone carrying this TCR beta chain was detected a few times. Its specificity is unknown. Germline CDR1 is GTSNPN and CDR2 is SVGIG (reference sequence). Trimming took off 3 bases at V and 0 bases at J, with 6 bases between the two ends. This CDR3 contains 13 residues. This specimen comes from a study of blood T cells in healthy people across ages. Study findings and constraints: Diversity of TCR beta correlated strongly with naive T cell percentage. Higher diversity and more naive CD4+ cells were features of long-lived donors, compared to aged donors.

Donation came from healthy Caucasian individuals in Russia who were aged 6 to 90. Primers used in a second PCR of roughly 7 to 12 cycles were a sample-barcoded 5' primer and a J-beta primer mix. TCRdb reprocessed the 5' RACE reads with MiXCR, giving one entry per CDR3 protein. The data contain 550,000 to 650,000 distinct CDR3 sequences, about 30% of them singletons. Sequencing used blood. This TCR was recovered from an elderly woman in good health. J is TRBJ2-4 and V is TRBV30, with D possibly being TRBD1 or TRBD2 (5 bases each). As DNA, the CDR3 is TGTGCCTGGAGGGGGACAGCCAAAAACATTCAGTACTTC. This encodes CAWRGTAKNIQYF.